One sample yielded the 4 T cell receptor beta chains listed below, sequenced in a study of neurological immune-mediated disorders. MiXCR was run by TCRdb on the 5' RACE reads, yielding one entry per CDR3 protein. The sample gives more than 50,000 distinct CDR3 sequences, around 3.8% of which show up once; over 2% is in the top ten. Input material: PBMCs. These receptors all come from a woman aged 45-65 years with multiple sclerosis.

This clonotype was seen ten or more times. V gene TRBV6-5 combines with J gene TRBJ2-1; D is ambiguous. Trimming cost V 8 bases and J 4 bases, with 6 bases left between them. The CDR3 sequence is 11 residues long. Germline V gene lookup returns CDR1 MNHEY and CDR2 SVGAGI. The CDR3 spells CASRKYNEQFF. The CDR3 nucleotides are TGTGCCAGCCGAAAGTACAATGAGCAGTTCTTC.

Many counts were recorded for this clonotype. One end of the junction fails to match germline, which may point to a read error. The chain recombines TRBV20-1 with TRBJ1-6; 8 bases match TRBD1. This CDR3 is 14 amino acids long. From germline, CDR1 is DFQATT and CDR2 SNEGSKA (reference sequence). CDR3 amino acids: CSASQGQAGSPLNF. The CDR3, as DNA: TGCAGTGCTAGCCAGGGACAGGCTGGTTCACCCCTCAACTTT.

In this sample, this clonotype turned up many times. The J gene is TRBJ2-7, the V gene TRBV29-1; TRBD2 matches 12 bases. Losses at the gene ends were 2 bases for V and 5 bases for J; bases not matched to a gene: 7. Germline CDR1 reads SQVTM; CDR2 reads ANQGSEA. The CDR3 has 15 amino acids. CDR3 loop: CSVEWRSSGRDEQYF. CDR3 coding DNA: TGCAGCGTTGAATGGAGGTCTAGCGGGAGGGACGAGCAGTACTTC.

This clonotype has only a few counts. This sequence may be a read error, since a much larger clone differs from it by one base. The chain links TRBV3-1 to TRBJ1-2; D remains ambiguous. This CDR3 comprises 13 residues. The germline CDR1 and CDR2 sequences are LGHDT and YNNKEL (reference sequence). Trimming pared 3 bases from V and 0 bases from J, leaving 5 bases between. The DNA for the CDR3 is TGTGCCAGCAGCCAGAGAACTAACTATGGCTACACCTTC. Its translation: CASSQRTNYGYTF.